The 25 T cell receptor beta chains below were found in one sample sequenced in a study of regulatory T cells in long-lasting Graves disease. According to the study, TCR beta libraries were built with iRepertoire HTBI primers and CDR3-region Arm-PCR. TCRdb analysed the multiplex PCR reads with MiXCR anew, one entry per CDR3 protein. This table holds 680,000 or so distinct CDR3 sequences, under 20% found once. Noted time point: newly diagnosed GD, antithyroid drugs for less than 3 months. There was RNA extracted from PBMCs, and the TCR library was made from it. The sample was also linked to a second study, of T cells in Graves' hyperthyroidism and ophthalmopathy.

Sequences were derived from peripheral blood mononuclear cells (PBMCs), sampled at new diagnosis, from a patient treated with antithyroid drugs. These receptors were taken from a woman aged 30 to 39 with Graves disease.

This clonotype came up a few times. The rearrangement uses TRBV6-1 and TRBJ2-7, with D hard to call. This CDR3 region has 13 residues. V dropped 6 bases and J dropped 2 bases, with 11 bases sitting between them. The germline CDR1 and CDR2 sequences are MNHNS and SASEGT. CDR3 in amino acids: CASSTTAPYEQYF. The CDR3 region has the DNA TGTGCCAGCAGCACGACGGCCCCCTACGAGCAGTACTTC.

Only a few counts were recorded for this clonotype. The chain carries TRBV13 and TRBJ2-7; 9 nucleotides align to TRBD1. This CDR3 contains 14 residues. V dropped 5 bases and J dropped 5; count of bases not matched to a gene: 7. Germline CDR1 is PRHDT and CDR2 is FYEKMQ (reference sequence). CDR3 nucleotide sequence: TGTGCCAGCAGCCCGGGACAGGGCTGGAACGAGCAGTACTTC. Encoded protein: CASSPGQGWNEQYF.

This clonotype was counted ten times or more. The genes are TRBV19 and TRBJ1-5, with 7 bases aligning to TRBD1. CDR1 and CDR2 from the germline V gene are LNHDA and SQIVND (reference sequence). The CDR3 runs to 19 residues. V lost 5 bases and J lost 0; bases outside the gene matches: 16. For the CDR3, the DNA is TGTGCCAGTAGTTCGCACCGACAGGGAAGGGAATATAGCAATCAGCCCCAGCATTTT. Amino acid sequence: CASSSHRQGREYSNQPQHF.

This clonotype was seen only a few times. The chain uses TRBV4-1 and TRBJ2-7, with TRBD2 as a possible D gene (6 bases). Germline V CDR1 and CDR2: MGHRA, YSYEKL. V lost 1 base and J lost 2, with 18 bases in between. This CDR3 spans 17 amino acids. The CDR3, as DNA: TGCGCCAGCAGCCAAGCTAGAGCCCAAGCGGGTCCCTACGAGCAGTACTTC. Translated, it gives CASSQARAQAGPYEQYF.

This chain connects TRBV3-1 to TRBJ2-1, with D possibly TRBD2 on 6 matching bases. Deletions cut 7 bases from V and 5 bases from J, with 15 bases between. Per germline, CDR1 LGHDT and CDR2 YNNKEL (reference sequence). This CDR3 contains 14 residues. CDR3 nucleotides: TGTGCCAGCAACCGCTGGGGGGTTGACAATGAGCAGTTCTTC. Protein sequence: CASNRWGVDNEQFF.

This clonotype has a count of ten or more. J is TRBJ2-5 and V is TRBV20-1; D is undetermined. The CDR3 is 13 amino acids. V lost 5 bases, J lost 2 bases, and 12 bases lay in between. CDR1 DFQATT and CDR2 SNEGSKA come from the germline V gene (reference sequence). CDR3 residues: CSAEAVPQETQYF. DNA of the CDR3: TGCAGTGCTGAAGCTGTCCCGCAAGAGACCCAGTACTTC.

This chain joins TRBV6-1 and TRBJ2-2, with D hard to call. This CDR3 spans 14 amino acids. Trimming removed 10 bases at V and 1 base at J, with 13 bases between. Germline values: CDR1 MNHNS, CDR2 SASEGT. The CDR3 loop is CATQPLRNTGELFF. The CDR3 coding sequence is TGTGCCACCCAACCTCTCCGGAACACCGGGGAGCTGTTTTTT.

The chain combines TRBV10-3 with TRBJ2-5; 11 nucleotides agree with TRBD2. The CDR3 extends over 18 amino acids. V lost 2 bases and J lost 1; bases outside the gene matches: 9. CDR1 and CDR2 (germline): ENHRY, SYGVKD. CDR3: CAISERGLAGALQETQYF. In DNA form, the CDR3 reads TGTGCCATCAGTGAGCGCGGACTAGCGGGCGCACTCCAAGAGACCCAGTACTTC.

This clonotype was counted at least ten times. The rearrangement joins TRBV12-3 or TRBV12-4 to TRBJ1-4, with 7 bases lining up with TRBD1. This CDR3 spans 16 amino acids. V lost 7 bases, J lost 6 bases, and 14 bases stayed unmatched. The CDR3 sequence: CASTRRIGTDYEKLFF. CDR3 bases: TGTGCCAGCACCCGAAGAATCGGGACAGACTATGAAAAACTGTTTTTT.

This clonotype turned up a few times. The CDR3 sequence: CASSGRGWGYYEQYF. In DNA, the CDR3 is TGTGCCAGTAGTGGCCGGGGCTGGGGATACTACGAGCAGTACTTC. The V gene is TRBV19, the J gene TRBJ2-7, with D possibly called TRBD1 or TRBD2 (5 bases each). The CDR3 loop spans 15 amino acids. V gave up 5 bases and J gave up 3 bases, with 17 bases separating them. Germline V lookup: CDR1 LNHDA, CDR2 SQIVND (reference sequence).

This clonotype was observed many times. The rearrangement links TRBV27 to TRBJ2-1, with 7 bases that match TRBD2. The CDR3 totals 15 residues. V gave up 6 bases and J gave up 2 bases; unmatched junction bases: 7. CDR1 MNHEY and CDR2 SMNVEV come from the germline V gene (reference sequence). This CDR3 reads CASSTRERTYNEQFF. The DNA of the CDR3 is TGTGCCAGCAGCACGCGGGAGAGAACCTACAATGAGCAGTTCTTC.

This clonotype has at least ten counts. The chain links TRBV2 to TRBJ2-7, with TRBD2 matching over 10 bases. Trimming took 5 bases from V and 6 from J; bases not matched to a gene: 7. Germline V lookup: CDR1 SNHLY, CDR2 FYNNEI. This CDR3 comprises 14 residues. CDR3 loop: CASSNLAGGSEQYF. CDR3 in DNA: TGTGCCAGCAGTAACTTAGCGGGAGGTAGCGAGCAGTACTTC.

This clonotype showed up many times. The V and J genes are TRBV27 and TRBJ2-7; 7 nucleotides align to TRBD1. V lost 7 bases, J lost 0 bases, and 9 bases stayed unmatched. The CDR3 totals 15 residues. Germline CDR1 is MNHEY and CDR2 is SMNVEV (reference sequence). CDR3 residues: CASTPRAGGSYEQYF. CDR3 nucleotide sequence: TGTGCCAGCACCCCAAGGGCAGGGGGCTCCTACGAGCAGTACTTC.

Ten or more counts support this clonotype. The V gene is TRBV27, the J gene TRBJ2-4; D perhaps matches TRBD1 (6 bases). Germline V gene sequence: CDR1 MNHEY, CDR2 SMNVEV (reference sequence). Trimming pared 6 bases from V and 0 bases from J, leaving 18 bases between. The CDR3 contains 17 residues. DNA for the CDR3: TGTGCCAGCAGCCCAAGACAGGCGATATTAGCCAAAAACATTCAGTACTTC. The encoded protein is CASSPRQAILAKNIQYF.

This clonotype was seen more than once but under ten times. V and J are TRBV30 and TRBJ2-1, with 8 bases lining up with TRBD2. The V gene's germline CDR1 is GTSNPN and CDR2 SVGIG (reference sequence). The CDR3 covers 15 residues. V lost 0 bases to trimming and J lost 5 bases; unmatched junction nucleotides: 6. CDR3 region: CAWSVLAGINNEQFF. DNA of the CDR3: TGTGCCTGGAGTGTATTAGCGGGGATAAACAATGAGCAGTTCTTC.

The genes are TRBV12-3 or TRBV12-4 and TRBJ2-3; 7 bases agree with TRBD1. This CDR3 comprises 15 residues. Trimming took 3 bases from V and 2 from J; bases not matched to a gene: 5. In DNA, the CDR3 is TGTGCCAGCAGTTTGACAGGGATCCTCACAGATACGCAGTATTTT. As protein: CASSLTGILTDTQYF.

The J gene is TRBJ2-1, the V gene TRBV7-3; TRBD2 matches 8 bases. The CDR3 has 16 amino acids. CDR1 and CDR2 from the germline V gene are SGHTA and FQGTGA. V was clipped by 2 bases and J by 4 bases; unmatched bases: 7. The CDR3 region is CASSLGGGRRYNEQFF. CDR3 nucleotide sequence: TGTGCCAGCAGCTTAGGGGGCGGGAGGAGGTACAATGAGCAGTTCTTC.

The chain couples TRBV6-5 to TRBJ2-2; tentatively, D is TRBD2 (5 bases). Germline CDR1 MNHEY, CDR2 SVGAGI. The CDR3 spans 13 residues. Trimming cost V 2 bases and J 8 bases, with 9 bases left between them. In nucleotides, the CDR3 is TGTGCCAGCAGTTACGACCCGGGGGGGGAGCTGTTTTTT. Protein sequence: CASSYDPGGELFF.

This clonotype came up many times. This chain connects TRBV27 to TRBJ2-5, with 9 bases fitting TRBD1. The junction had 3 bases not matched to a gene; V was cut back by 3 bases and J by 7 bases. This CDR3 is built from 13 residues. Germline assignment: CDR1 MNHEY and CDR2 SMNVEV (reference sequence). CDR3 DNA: TGTGCCAGCAGTTTTGGACAGGGGAGGACCCAGTACTTC. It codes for CASSFGQGRTQYF.

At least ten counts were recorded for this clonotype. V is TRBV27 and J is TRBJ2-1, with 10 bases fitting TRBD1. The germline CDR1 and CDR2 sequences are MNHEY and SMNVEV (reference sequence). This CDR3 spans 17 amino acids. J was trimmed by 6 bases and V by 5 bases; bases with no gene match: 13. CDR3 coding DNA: TGTGCCAGCAGTCCGTATACCCGACAGGGGGCACGCAATGAGCAGTTCTTC. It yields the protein CASSPYTRQGARNEQFF.

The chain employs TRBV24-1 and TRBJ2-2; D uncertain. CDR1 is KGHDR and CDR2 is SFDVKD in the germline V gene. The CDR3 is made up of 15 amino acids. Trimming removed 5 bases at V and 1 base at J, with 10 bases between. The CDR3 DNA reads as TGTGCCACCAGTGCCTCAATGGTGAACACCGGGGAGCTGTTTTTT. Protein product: CATSASMVNTGELFF.

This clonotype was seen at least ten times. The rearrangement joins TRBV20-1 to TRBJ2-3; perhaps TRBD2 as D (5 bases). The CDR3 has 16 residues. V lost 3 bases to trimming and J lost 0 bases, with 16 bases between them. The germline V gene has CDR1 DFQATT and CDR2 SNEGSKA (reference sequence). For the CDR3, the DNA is TGCAGTGCTAGTAGGAGAGGGCCGACTAGCACAGATACGCAGTATTTT. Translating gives CSASRRGPTSTDTQYF.

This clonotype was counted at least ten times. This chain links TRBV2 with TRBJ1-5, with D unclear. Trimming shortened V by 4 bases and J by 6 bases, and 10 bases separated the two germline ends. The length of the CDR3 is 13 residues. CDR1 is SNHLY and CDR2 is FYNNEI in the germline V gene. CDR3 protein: CASSGSVGQPQHF. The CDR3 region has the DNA TGTGCCAGCAGTGGTTCCGTAGGTCAGCCCCAGCATTTT.

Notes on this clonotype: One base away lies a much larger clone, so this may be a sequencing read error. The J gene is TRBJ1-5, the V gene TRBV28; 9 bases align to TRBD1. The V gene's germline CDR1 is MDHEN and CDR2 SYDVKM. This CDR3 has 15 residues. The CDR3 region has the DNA TGTGACAGCAGGGGAGGACAGGGGATATACCAGCCCCAGCATTTT. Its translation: CDSRGGQGIYQPQHF.

CDR3 sequence: CASSLKRDYTDIQYF. In DNA form, the CDR3 reads TGTGCCAGTAGCCTCAAGAGGGACTATACGGACATTCAGTACTTC. V usage is TRBV19 and J usage is TRBJ2-4; 7 bases map to TRBD2. Trimming cost V 6 bases and J 8 bases; bases outside gene matches: 13. This CDR3 is 15 amino acids long. Germline loops: CDR1 LNHDA, CDR2 SQIVND (reference sequence).